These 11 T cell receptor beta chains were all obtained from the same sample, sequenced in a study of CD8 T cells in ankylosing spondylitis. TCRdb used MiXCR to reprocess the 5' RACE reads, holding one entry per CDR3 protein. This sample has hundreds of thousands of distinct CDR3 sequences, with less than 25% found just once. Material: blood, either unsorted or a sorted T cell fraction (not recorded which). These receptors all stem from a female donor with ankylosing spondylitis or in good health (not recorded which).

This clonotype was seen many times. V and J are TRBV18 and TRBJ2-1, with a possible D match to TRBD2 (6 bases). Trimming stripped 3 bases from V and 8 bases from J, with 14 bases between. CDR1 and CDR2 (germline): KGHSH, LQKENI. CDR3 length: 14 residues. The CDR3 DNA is TGTGCCAGCTCACCCCGGGACTCCGGCCATGAGCAGTTCTTC. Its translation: CASSPRDSGHEQFF.

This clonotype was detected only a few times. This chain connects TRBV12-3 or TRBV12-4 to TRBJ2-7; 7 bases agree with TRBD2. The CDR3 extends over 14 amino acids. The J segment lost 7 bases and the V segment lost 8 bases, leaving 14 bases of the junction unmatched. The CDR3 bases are TGTGCCAGCGGTCTAGCGGAGGGCCTAGTTGAGCAGTACTTC. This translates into CASGLAEGLVEQYF.

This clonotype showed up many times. CDR3 region: CASTTLGRGIEAFF. The CDR3 DNA reads TGTGCCAGCACCACCTTGGGCAGGGGAATTGAAGCTTTCTTT. The chain carries TRBV12-3 or TRBV12-4 and TRBJ1-1, with TRBD1 as a possible D gene (6 bases). The CDR3 runs to 14 residues. Deletions cut 7 bases from V and 7 bases from J, with 19 bases between.

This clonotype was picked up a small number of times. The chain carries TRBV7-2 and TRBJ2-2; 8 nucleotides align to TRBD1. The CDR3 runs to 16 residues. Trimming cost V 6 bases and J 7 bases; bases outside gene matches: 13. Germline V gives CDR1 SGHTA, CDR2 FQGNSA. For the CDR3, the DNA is TGTGCCAGCAGTCCATTGCGCTGGACAGGGCTCGGGGAGCTGTTTTTT. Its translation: CASSPLRWTGLGELFF.

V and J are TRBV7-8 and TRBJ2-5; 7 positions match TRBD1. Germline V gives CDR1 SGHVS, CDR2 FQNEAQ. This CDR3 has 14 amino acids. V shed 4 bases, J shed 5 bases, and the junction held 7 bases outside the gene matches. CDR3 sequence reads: CASSSHRGRETQYF. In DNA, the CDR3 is TGTGCCAGCAGCTCACACAGGGGTCGGGAGACCCAGTACTTC.

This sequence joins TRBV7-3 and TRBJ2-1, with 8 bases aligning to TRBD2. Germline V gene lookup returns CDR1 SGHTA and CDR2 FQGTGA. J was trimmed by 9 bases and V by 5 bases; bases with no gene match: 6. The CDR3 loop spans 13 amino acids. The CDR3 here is CASSPTSGGEQFF. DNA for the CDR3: TGTGCCAGCAGCCCAACAAGCGGGGGTGAGCAGTTCTTC.

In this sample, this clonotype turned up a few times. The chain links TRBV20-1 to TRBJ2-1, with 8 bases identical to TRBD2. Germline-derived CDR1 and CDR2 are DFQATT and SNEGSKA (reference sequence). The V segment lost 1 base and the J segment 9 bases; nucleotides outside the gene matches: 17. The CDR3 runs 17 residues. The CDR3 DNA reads TGCAGTGCTAGAGTGGGTGGAGGTAGCGGGATTTTCGGTGAGCAGTTCTTC. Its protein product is CSARVGGGSGIFGEQFF.

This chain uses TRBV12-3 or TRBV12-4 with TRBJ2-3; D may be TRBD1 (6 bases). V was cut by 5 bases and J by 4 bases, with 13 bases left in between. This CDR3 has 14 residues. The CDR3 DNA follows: TGTGCCAGCAGTCAGACAGGAGGCGCAGATACGCAGTATTTT. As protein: CASSQTGGADTQYF.

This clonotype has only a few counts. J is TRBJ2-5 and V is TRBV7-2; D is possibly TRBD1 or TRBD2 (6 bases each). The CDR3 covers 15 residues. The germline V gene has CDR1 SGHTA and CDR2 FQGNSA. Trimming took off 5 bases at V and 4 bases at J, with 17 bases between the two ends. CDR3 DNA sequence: TGTGCCAGCAGCACAGTAGGGGGACTGACAGAGACCCAGTACTTC. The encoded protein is CASSTVGGLTETQYF.

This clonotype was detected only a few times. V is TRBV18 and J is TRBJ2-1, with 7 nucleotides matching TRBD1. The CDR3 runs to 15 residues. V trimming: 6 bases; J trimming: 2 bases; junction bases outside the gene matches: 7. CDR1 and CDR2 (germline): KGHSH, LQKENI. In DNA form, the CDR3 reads TGTGCCAGCTCGCTCGGAACAGGGGCCTACAATGAGCAGTTCTTC. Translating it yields CASSLGTGAYNEQFF.

The CDR3 DNA reads as TGTGCCAACCAGGGGGGGGGAACTGAAGCTTTCTTT. Translated, it gives CANQGGGTEAFF. The V gene is TRBV12-3 or TRBV12-4, the J gene TRBJ1-1; 7 bases are a match to TRBD1. Trimming cost V 10 bases and J 5 bases; bases outside gene matches: 7. This CDR3 has 12 residues.